These 9 T cell receptor beta chains were sequenced from one sample in a study of shared clonotypes between healthy human individuals (dated by TCRdb to about 2020). Library prep was done by the immunoSEQ multiplex PCR assay. Sourced from immuneACCESS, this table was stored by TCRdb with only in-frame sequences that have V and J called. A share of the clones is absent; for the studies checked, an unresolved V gene accounts for under half, and the remainder has no known explanation. Across this sample there are around 1.9 million clones, with just under 95% seen only once. Jointly, the top ten make up around 1.7% of the sample. CD8 naive samples were CD45RO-negative cells positively selected for CCR7, giving a CD45RA+CCR7+ population that excluded TemRA cells. What was sequenced was naive CD8+ T cells from PBMCs. This specimen's cell subset or site label, interpreted: CD45RA+CCR7+. The receptors here all came from a man in his late teens or twenties in good health. Some clones in this sample may be carry-over from other donors' samples.

The V and J genes are TRBV5-5 and TRBJ2-7; 9 positions match TRBD2. V dropped 2 bases and J dropped 2; count of bases not matched to a gene: 5. The CDR3 covers 15 residues. Germline CDR1 reads SGHKS; CDR2 reads YYEKEE (reference sequence). The CDR3 reads CASSFSLAGTYEQYF. CDR3 DNA: TGTGCCAGCAGCTTTAGCCTAGCGGGAACCTACGAGCAGTACTTC. The full variable domain, its missing parts supplied by reference TRBV5-5 and TRBJ2-7, is DAGVTQSPTHLIKTRGQQVTLRCSPISGHKSVSWYQQVLGQGPQFIFQYYEKEERGRGNFPDRFSARQFPNYSSELNVNALLLGDSALYLCASSFSLAGTYEQYFGPGTRLTVT.

This chain uses TRBV9 with TRBJ1-3, with 8 bases lining up with TRBD1. V shed 0 bases, J shed 5 bases, and the junction held 4 bases outside the gene matches. The CDR3 length is 15 residues. Germline values: CDR1 SGDLS, CDR2 YYNGEE. CDR3 protein: CASSVGQGNRNTIYF. DNA for the CDR3: TGTGCCAGCAGCGTAGGACAGGGGAATAGAAACACCATATATTTT.

V gene TRBV21-1 combines with J gene TRBJ2-1. TRBV21-1 is a recognized pseudogene. This CDR3 region has 14 residues. The CDR3: CAMIHRDRGIEQFF. The CDR3, as DNA: TGTGCCATGATCCATCGGGACCGCGGAATTGAGCAGTTCTTC.

The chain's CDR3 is CASSDGRPYEQYF. The CDR3 bases are TGTGCCAGCAGTGATGGGAGACCCTACGAGCAGTACTTC. The chain is built from TRBV6-1 and TRBJ2-7; possibly TRBD2 for D (5 bases). Trimming cost V 3 bases and J 2 bases, with 8 bases left between them. Germline assignment: CDR1 MNHNS and CDR2 SASEGT. The CDR3 covers 13 residues.

The chain links TRBV28 to TRBJ1-5; D is ambiguous. Per the germline V gene, CDR1 is MDHEN and CDR2 is SYDVKM. The CDR3 covers 15 residues. V was clipped by 6 bases and J by 1 base, with 13 bases between them. The CDR3 here is CASSAEFTSNQPQHF. The CDR3 DNA reads as TGTGCCAGCAGCGCCGAATTTACGAGCAATCAGCCCCAGCATTTT.

The chain recombines TRBV19 with TRBJ2-3; no reliable D call. This CDR3 contains 14 residues. Trimming left V 2 bases short and J 3 bases short, with 9 bases between. CDR1 and CDR2 from the germline V gene are LNHDA and SQIVND (reference sequence). The CDR3 DNA reads TGTGCCAGTAGTATACGGCAGGCTACAGATACGCAGTATTTT. Its translation is CASSIRQATDTQYF.

This chain connects TRBV27 to TRBJ2-1; TRBD2 aligns across 16 bases. CDR3 length equals 19 residues. After removal of 6 bases from V and 4 bases from J, the junction contained 12 bases not matched to a gene. CDR1 and CDR2 from the germline V gene are MNHEY and SMNVEV (reference sequence). CDR3 nucleotide sequence: TGTGCCAGCAGGGTCCCGGGGACTAGCGGGAGGGCCCGTTACAATGAGCAGTTCTTC. Amino acids: CASRVPGTSGRARYNEQFF.

The chain recombines TRBV4-1 with TRBJ2-7; TRBD2 matches at 7 bases. The CDR3 consists of 16 residues. Per the germline V gene, CDR1 is MGHRA and CDR2 is YSYEKL. Losses at the gene ends were 2 bases for V and 2 bases for J; bases not matched to a gene: 9. The CDR3, as DNA: TGCGCCAGCAGCCAATGGGGGAGGGACGGTCCCTACGAGCAGTACTTC. Translated, it gives CASSQWGRDGPYEQYF.

Comments on this clone: Other DNA sequences in this sample translate to the same CDR3. This sequence joins TRBV6-1 and TRBJ2-7; 8 bases are a match to TRBD1. Looked up from germline, CDR1 is MNHNS and CDR2 is SASEGT. The ends lost 1 base at V and 1 base at J; junction bases unmatched: 0. The CDR3 runs to 14 residues. The CDR3 region is CASSEGQGSYEQYF. CDR3 DNA sequence: TGTGCCAGCAGTGAAGGACAGGGGTCCTACGAGCAGTACTTC.